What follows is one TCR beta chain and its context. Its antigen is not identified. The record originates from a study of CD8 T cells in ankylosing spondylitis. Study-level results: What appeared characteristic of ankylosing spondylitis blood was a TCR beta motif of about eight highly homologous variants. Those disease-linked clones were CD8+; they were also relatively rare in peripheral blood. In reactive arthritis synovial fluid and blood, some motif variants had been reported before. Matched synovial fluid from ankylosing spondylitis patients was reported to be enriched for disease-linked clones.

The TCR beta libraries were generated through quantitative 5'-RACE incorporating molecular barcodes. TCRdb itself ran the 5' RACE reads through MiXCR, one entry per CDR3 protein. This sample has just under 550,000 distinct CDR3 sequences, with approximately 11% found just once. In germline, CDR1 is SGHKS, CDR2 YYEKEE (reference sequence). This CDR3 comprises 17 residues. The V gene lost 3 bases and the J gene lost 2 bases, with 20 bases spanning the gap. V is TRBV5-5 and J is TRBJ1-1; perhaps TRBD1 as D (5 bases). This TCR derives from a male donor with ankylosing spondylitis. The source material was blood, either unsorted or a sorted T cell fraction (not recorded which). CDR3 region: CASSSARDGASNTEAFF. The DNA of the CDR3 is TGTGCCAGCAGCTCTGCCAGGGATGGGGCCAGTAACACTGAAGCTTTCTTT.